This TCR beta chain was identified during a study of T cells after yellow fever vaccination. Study details: SMART-Seq v4 Ultra Low Input prepared the low-cell-number fractions.

This CDR3 comprises 13 residues. Germline trimming cut 5 bases from V and 4 bases from J; bases unmatched to any gene: 8. Germline V gene data show CDR1 as SQVTM and CDR2 as ANQGSEA. In this sample, this clonotype turned up many times. Its target is not known. Study-wide results and limits: The appearance of a small share of clonotypes in both CD4 and CD8 compartments was observed. The booster saw the reappearance of most primary-vaccination clones (approximately 97% CD4, about 90% CD8).

The TCR cDNA carried a universal primer site and UMIs from 5'RACE template switching. TCRdb processed the 5' RACE reads anew with MiXCR; each CDR3 protein has one entry. There are over 200,000 distinct CDR3 sequences in the sample; around 6.7% occur only once, and 0.85% to 1.2% lies in the top ten. The starting material was CD4+ T cells sorted from PBMCs, obtained on the day of the yellow fever booster vaccination. V is TRBV29-1 and J is TRBJ2-7, with 7 bases that match TRBD2. The sequence derives from a man between 25 and 39 years old who received the YFV17D yellow fever vaccine. Here the CDR3 reads CSVLGGRAYEQYF. The CDR3 nucleotides read TGCAGCGTTCTCGGTGGGAGGGCGTACGAGCAGTACTTC.